This T cell receptor (beta chain) was identified during a study of brain T cells in children with intractable seizures. The time point here: blood from clinic visit 5 months post-surgery; TSC patient then seizure free. Surgery cases with the highest brain T cell transcript signatures were chosen for sequencing. At least one anti-epileptic drug was given before surgery. Sequencing used immunoSEQ multiplex PCR; TCRdb keeps in-frame clones, though not all of them. The sample records about 340,000 clones, over 90% being singletons. Findings and limits, study-wide: Pre- and post-surgery blood differed in depth, so pre-surgery absences may be undersampling. Viral specificity was inferred only from CDR3 similarity; HCMV serostatus was unknown.

The germline CDR1 and CDR2 sequences are MNHEY and SMNVEV (reference sequence). J was trimmed by 0 bases and V by 2 bases; bases with no gene match: 1. The CDR3 consists of 14 residues. For this clone: Its antigen is still unknown.

The rearrangement joins TRBV27 to TRBJ2-7; 7 bases are a match to TRBD1. This sequence originates from a boy in the first two years of life with tuberous sclerosis and intractable seizures. Source: peripheral blood, taken 5 to 6 months after surgery. CDR3 region: CASSLGQDSYEQYF. The CDR3 region has the DNA TGTGCCAGCAGTTTAGGACAGGACTCCTACGAGCAGTACTTC.